The rows below give T cell receptor beta chains drawn from one sample of a study of response to subunit inactivated influenza vaccine. Each CDR3 protein gets one entry after TCRdb re-called the RT-PCR reads with MiXCR. The data show hundreds of thousands of distinct CDR3 sequences, with around 14% seen just once and around 6.5% held by the top ten. This specimen consisted of PBMCs from blood, obtained about 14 days before vaccination. The receptor source for this set is a man aged 50-60 years who received an inactivated influenza vaccine. The CDR3 runs from the conserved cysteine through the conserved F or W. D genes are given only for firm matches. Clone size is not always given. Where it is, it says once, few, many or a class for expanded clones.

v_call	clone_size	j_call	d_call	cdr3_aa	cdr3_nt
TRBV5-1	few	TRBJ2-1	TRBD1	CASSSGQGFYNEQFF	TGCGCCAGCAGCTCCGGACAGGGGTTCTACAATGAGCAGTTCTTC
TRBV7-9	.	TRBJ2-2	.	CASSLDFREDTGELFF	TGTGCCAGCAGCTTAGATTTTAGGGAGGACACCGGGGAGCTGTTTTTT
TRBV2	.	TRBJ2-3	.	CASSGLEVATDTQYF	TGTGCCAGCAGTGGGTTAGAGGTAGCAACAGATACGCAGTATTTT
TRBV14	.	TRBJ2-5	.	CASSPLVPSETQYF	TGTGCCAGCAGCCCCCTCGTGCCGTCGGAGACCCAGTACTTC
TRBV20-1	many	TRBJ1-5	.	CSATHGRNSNQPQHF	TGCAGTGCTACGCACGGACGGAATAGCAATCAGCCCCAGCATTTT
TRBV12-3/TRBV12-4	.	TRBJ2-7	TRBD2	CASSTSGAAREQYF	TGTGCCAGCAGCACTAGCGGGGCTGCTAGAGAGCAGTACTTC
TRBV12-3/TRBV12-4	few	TRBJ2-2	.	CASSPRGDGELFF	TGTGCCAGCAGTCCACGGGGTGACGGGGAGCTGTTTTTT
TRBV27	.	TRBJ2-5	TRBD2	CASSLTSGVKETQYF	TGTGCCAGCAGTTTGACTAGCGGGGTAAAAGAGACCCAGTACTTC
TRBV4-1	.	TRBJ1-1	.	CASSQNTGVNTEAFF	TGCGCCAGCAGCCAGAACACAGGCGTGAACACTGAAGCTTTCTTT
TRBV12-3/TRBV12-4	few	TRBJ2-2	TRBD2	CASSITSGGAFGELFF	TGTGCCAGCAGCATTACTAGCGGGGGGGCCTTCGGGGAGCTGTTTTTT
TRBV25-1	.	TRBJ2-1	TRBD2	CASSESGGVGNEQFF	TGTGCCAGCAGTGAAAGCGGGGGGGTGGGGAATGAGCAGTTCTTC
TRBV4-3	.	TRBJ1-1	.	CASSQEGVNTEAFF	TGCGCCAGCAGCCAAGAGGGAGTGAACACTGAAGCTTTCTTT
TRBV4-2	few	TRBJ2-4	.	CASSSRDSQTKNIQYF	TGTGCCAGCAGCTCTCGGGACTCCCAAACCAAAAACATTCAGTACTTC
TRBV5-1	.	TRBJ2-7	.	CASSLAVVGEQYF	TGCGCCAGCAGCTTGGCCGTGGTTGGCGAGCAGTACTTC
TRBV6-5	many	TRBJ2-3	TRBD1	CASSYTPGRGKNSDTQYF	TGTGCCAGCAGTTACACCCCGGGCAGGGGGAAAAATTCAGATACGCAGTATTTT
TRBV15	many	TRBJ1-4	TRBD1	CATSRVGQGTNEKLFF	TGTGCCACCAGCAGAGTGGGACAGGGAACTAATGAAAAACTGTTTTTT
TRBV5-1	.	TRBJ1-4	.	CASSLGSGGGQEKLFF	TGCGCCAGCAGCTTGGGAAGCGGAGGAGGGCAGGAAAAACTGTTTTTT
TRBV18	.	TRBJ2-5	.	CASSRDQGGETQYF	TGTGCCAGCTCACGAGACCAGGGAGGAGAGACCCAGTACTTC
TRBV5-5	few	TRBJ2-7	.	CASSLIRQNVYEQYF	TGTGCCAGCAGCTTGATTCGACAGAACGTCTACGAGCAGTACTTC
TRBV20-1	few	TRBJ2-5	.	CSASHGETQYF	TGCAGTGCTTCCCACGGGGAGACCCAGTACTTC
TRBV29-1	few	TRBJ2-1	.	CSVAPGPFNEQFF	TGCAGCGTCGCCCCCGGACCGTTCAATGAGCAGTTCTTC
TRBV10-3	few	TRBJ1-2	TRBD1	CAIKLGGGGYTF	TGTGCCATCAAGCTAGGGGGCGGCGGCTACACCTTC
TRBV18	.	TRBJ2-2	TRBD2	CASSPPNSGIGANTGELFF	TGTGCCAGCTCACCACCGAATAGCGGGATAGGTGCGAACACCGGGGAGCTGTTTTTT
TRBV20-1	.	TRBJ2-3	TRBD2	CSASREVQYF	TGCAGTGCTAGCCGGGAGGTGCAGTATTTT
TRBV20-1	few	TRBJ2-7	.	CSAPTDSYEQYF	TGCAGTGCTCCCACCGACAGTTACGAGCAGTACTTC
TRBV12-3/TRBV12-4	many	TRBJ2-7	.	CASSLGGLGEQYF	TGTGCCAGCAGTTTGGGCGGGCTCGGGGAGCAGTACTTC
TRBV20-1	many	TRBJ2-7	TRBD1	CSARRPSGGYEQYF	TGCAGTGCTAGAAGGCCGTCAGGGGGCTACGAGCAGTACTTC
TRBV3-1	.	TRBJ2-5	.	CASSQSLEGVGETQYF	TGTGCCAGCAGCCAGTCCCTAGAGGGTGTGGGAGAGACCCAGTACTTC
TRBV6-1	few	TRBJ1-2	.	CASSEGRCKEGYTF	TGTGCCAGCAGTGAAGGACGCTGTAAGGAGGGCTACACCTTC
TRBV11-2	.	TRBJ2-3	.	CASSPALITDTQYF	TGTGCCAGCAGCCCAGCGTTGATCACAGATACGCAGTATTTT
TRBV11-1	many	TRBJ2-5	.	CASSLLGPQETQYF	TGTGCCAGCAGCCTGTTGGGGCCCCAAGAGACCCAGTACTTC
TRBV28	few	TRBJ2-6	.	CASNGQLLSGANVLTF	TGTGCCAGCAACGGACAGCTACTCTCTGGGGCCAACGTCCTGACTTTC
TRBV5-1	.	TRBJ2-7	.	CASSSHSYEQYF	TGCGCCAGCAGCTCCCACTCCTACGAGCAGTACTTC
TRBV6-1	few	TRBJ2-1	.	CASSKPSGTPLGNEQFF	TGTGCCAGCAGTAAACCTTCCGGGACTCCCCTCGGGAATGAGCAGTTCTTC
TRBV5-5	few	TRBJ1-6	.	CASSFNRGPSPLHF	TGTGCCAGCAGCTTTAATCGGGGTCCTTCACCCCTCCACTTT
TRBV5-1	many	TRBJ2-7	TRBD1	CASSSAGTGFYEQYF	TGCGCCAGCAGCTCAGCCGGGACAGGGTTCTACGAGCAGTACTTC
TRBV5-1	.	TRBJ2-5	.	CASSYSNPGLNLRAQETQYF	TGCGCCAGCAGCTACTCGAACCCGGGACTCAATCTGCGGGCTCAAGAGACCCAGTACTTC
TRBV7-2	.	TRBJ1-5	TRBD1	CASSLRDRASEQPQHF	TGTGCCAGCAGCTTACGGGACAGGGCGTCGGAGCAGCCCCAGCATTTT
TRBV6-1	many	TRBJ1-3	.	CATRDAYSGNTIYF	TGTGCCACGCGGGACGCCTACTCTGGAAACACCATATATTTT
TRBV4-3	.	TRBJ2-7	TRBD1	CASSQDLGTGAREQYF	TGCGCCAGCAGCCAAGACCTTGGGACAGGGGCTCGCGAGCAGTACTTC
TRBV5-4	.	TRBJ2-3	TRBD1	CASSSTGPGTGGAPYF	TGTGCCAGCAGCTCCACCGGTCCCGGGACAGGGGGCGCACCGTATTTT
TRBV6-5	few	TRBJ1-2	.	CASSYLAAGYGYTF	TGTGCCAGCAGTTACTTGGCAGCAGGATATGGCTACACCTTC
TRBV3-1	.	TRBJ2-1	.	CASSQVSVYNEQFF	TGTGCCAGCAGCCAAGTCTCAGTTTACAATGAGCAGTTCTTC
TRBV7-9	many	TRBJ2-1	.	CASRQGTGHNEQFF	TGTGCCAGCAGGCAGGGTACGGGCCACAATGAGCAGTTCTTC
TRBV28	few	TRBJ1-1	.	CASSLVHPMNTEAFF	TGTGCCAGCAGTTTAGTGCACCCCATGAACACTGAAGCTTTCTTT
TRBV27	few	TRBJ1-5	.	CASSLPGDNQPQHF	TGTGCCAGCAGTTTACCGGGGGACAATCAGCCCCAGCATTTT
TRBV18	.	TRBJ2-7	TRBD1	CASSPAGTGVFDF	TGTGCCAGCTCACCTGCCGGGACAGGGGTCTTCGACTTC
TRBV6-6	.	TRBJ2-7	.	CASSYGLDEQYF	TGTGCCAGCAGTTACGGCTTAGACGAGCAGTACTTC
TRBV4-2	.	TRBJ2-2	.	CASSRGAATNTGELFF	TGTGCCAGCAGCCGGGGAGCGGCTACGAACACCGGGGAGCTGTTTTTT
TRBV12-3/TRBV12-4	many	TRBJ2-5	TRBD2	CASSLTSGVETQYF	TGTGCCAGCAGTTTGACTAGCGGTGTGGAGACCCAGTACTTC
TRBV28	few	TRBJ2-5	TRBD2	CASSLFISGGQETQYF	TGTGCCAGCAGTTTATTTATTAGCGGGGGACAAGAGACCCAGTACTTC